This T cell receptor (beta chain) was sequenced during a study of blood T cell repertoires in COVID-19. Authors' analysis steps: Amplification of reference gene primers provided the estimated nucleated cell counts. Generated by immunoSEQ multiplex PCR, the TCRdb table keeps only in-frame clones and is missing some. V and J calls and clone size follow that table, whereas D and trimming were derived from the DNA. The profile shows roughly 62,000 clones, approximately 80% of them singletons. J lost 11 bases, V lost 6 bases, and 10 bases had no gene match. Per the germline V gene, CDR1 is SNHLY and CDR2 is FYNNEI. The CDR3 is 14 amino acids.

This sequence was found in an elderly woman with active or convalescent COVID-19. The chain recombines TRBV2 with TRBJ2-3, with 11 bases aligning to TRBD2. Specimen: peripheral blood. The CDR3: CASRLAGANREQYF. In nucleotides, the CDR3 is TGTGCCAGCAGACTAGCGGGGGCCAACCGGGAGCAGTATTTT.